This T cell receptor beta chain comes out of a study of response to subunit inactivated influenza vaccine. Of note for this clonotype: Its antigen is unknown.

This CDR3 has 15 residues. CDR1 is LGHDT, CDR2 YNNKEL, per germline (reference sequence). The V gene lost 0 bases and the J gene lost 2 bases, with 11 bases spanning the gap. General study findings and limits: Each seasonal flu vaccination may recruit only limited new T cells, authors suggested.

TCRdb redid the calling of the RT-PCR reads with MiXCR, one entry per CDR3 protein. This table has around 850,000 distinct CDR3 sequences, about 18% appearing once. The chain combines TRBV3-1 with TRBJ2-7; weak D call: TRBD2 (7 bases). The source of this sequence is a man in his fifties who received an inactivated influenza vaccine. This specimen consisted of PBMCs from blood, obtained 4 to 6 days after vaccination. CDR3 nucleotide sequence: TGTGCCAGCAGCCAAGAGTGGGGGGGCACCTACGAGCAGTACTTC. Translating gives CASSQEWGGTYEQYF.